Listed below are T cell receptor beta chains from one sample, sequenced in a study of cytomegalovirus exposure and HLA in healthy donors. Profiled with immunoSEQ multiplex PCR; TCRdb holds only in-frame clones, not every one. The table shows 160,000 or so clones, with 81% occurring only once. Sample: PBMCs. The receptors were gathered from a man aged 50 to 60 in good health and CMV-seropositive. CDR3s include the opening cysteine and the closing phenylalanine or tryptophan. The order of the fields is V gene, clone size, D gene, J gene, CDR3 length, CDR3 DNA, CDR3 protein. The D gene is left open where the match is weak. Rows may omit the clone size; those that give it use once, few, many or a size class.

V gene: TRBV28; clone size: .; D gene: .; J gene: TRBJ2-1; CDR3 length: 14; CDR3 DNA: TGTGCCAGCAGTCCGGGACTCCACTACAATGAGCAGTTCTTC; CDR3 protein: CASSPGLHYNEQFF
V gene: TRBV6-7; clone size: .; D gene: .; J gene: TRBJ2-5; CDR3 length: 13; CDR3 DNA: TGTGCCAGCAGTTACTCAGGGAGGGAGACCCAGTACTTC; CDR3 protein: CASSYSGRETQYF
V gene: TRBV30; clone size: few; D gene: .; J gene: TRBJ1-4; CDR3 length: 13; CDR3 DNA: TGTGCCTGGAGTGTTTCCGCGGGTGAAAAACTGTTTTTT; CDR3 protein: CAWSVSAGEKLFF
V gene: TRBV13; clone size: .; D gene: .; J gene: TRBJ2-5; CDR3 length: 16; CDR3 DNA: TGTGCCAGCAGCTTAAGGGCGCGCGGGGGCCGGGAGACCCAGTACTTC; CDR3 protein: CASSLRARGGRETQYF
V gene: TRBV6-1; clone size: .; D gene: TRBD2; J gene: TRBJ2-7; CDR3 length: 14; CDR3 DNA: TGTGCCAGCAAGGGACTAGCGGGGCTGGCCGAGCAGTACTTC; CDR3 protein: CASKGLAGLAEQYF
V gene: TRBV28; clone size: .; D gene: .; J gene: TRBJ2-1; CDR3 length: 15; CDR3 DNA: TGTGCCAGCAGTCTCGCGGGGGGACAGATCAATGAGCAGTTCTTC; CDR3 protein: CASSLAGGQINEQFF
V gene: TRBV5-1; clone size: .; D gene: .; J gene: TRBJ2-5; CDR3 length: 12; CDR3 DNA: TGCGCCAGCAGCTTCAACCAAGAGACCCAGTACTTC; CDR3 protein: CASSFNQETQYF
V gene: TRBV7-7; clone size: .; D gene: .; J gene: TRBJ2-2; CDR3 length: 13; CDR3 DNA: TGTGCTAGCAGCTTAGAACGGACCGGGGAGCTGTTTTTT; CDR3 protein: CASSLERTGELFF
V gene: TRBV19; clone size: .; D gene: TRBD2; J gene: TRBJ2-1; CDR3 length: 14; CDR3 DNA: TGTGCCAGTAGTATCTCGCGGGGGGACAATGAGCAGTTCTTC; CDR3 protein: CASSISRGDNEQFF
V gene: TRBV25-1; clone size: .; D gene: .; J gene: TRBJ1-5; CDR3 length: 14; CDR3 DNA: TGTGCCAGCAGTTTGGGGAGCGGAAATCAGCCCCAGCATTTT; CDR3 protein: CASSLGSGNQPQHF
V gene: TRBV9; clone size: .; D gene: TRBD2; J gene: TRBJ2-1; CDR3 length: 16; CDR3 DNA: TGTGCCAGCAGCGTAGGTAGTAGCGGGGGGTACAATGAGCAGTTCTTC; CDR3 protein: CASSVGSSGGYNEQFF
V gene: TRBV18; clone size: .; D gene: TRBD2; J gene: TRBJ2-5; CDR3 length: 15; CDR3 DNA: TGTGCCAGCTCGGATTCCCTAGCGGGACAAGAGACCCAGTACTTC; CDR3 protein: CASSDSLAGQETQYF
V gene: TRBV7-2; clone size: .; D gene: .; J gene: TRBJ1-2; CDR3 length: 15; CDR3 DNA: TGTGCCAGCAGCTCCCAGGCCAACTCTAACTATGGCTACACCTTC; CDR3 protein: CASSSQANSNYGYTF
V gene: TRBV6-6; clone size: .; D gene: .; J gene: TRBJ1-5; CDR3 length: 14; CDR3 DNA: TGTGCCAGCAGCCCCGGGACAACGAATCAGCCCCAGCATTTT; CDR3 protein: CASSPGTTNQPQHF
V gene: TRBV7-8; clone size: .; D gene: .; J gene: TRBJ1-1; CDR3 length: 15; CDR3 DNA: TGTGCCAGCAGCTTAGCGCTGGGAGGGGGGACTGAAGCTTTCTTT; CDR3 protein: CASSLALGGGTEAFF
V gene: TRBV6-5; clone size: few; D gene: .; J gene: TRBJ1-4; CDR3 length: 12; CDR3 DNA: TGTGCCAGCAGCTCGGTTGAGGAAAAACTGTTTTTT; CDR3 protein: CASSSVEEKLFF
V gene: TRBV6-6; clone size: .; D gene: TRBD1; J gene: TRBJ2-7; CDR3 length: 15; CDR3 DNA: TGTGCCAGCAGTTCTCCGACAGGGGGCCACTACGAGCAGTACTTC; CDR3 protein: CASSSPTGGHYEQYF
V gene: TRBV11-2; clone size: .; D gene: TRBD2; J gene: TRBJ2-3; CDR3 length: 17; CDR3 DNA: TGTGCCAGCAGCCCACGGACTAGCGGGAGGGTAAGCGATACGCAGTATTTT; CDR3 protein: CASSPRTSGRVSDTQYF
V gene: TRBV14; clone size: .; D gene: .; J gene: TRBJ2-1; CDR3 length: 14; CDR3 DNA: TGTGCCAGCCGGCCTCTGGACAGCTACAATGAGCAGTTCTTC; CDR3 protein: CASRPLDSYNEQFF
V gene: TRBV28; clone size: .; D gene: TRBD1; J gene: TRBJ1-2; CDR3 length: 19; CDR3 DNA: TGTGCCAGCAGTTCCTACGGACGGGACAGGAGCCACATTAACTATGGCTACACCTTC; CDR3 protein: CASSSYGRDRSHINYGYTF
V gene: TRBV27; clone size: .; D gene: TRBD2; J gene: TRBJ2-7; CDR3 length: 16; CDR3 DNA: TGTGCCAGCAGTTTATTTCAGCGGGGGGCGTCCTACGAGCAGTACTTC; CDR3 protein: CASSLFQRGASYEQYF
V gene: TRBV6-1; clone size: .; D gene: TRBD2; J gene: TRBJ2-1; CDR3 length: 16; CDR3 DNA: TGTGCCAGCAGTGGCCCTCTAGGGAGGGCACCCAATGAGCAGTTCTTC; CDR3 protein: CASSGPLGRAPNEQFF
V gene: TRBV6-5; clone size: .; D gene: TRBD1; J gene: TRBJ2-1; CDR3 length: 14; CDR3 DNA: TGTGCCAGCTTACCCGGGACAGGGAGGAATGAGCAGTTCTTC; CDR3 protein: CASLPGTGRNEQFF
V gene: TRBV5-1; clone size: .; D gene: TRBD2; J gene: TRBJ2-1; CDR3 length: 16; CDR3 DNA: TGCGCCAGCAGCTTGCCGACTAGCGGGAGGTCCAATGAGCAGTTCTTC; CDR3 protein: CASSLPTSGRSNEQFF
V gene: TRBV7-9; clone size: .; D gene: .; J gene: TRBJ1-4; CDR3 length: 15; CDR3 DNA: TGTGCCAGCAGCTTAGCGGGGGGGCGAGGCGAAAAACTGTTTTTT; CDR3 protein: CASSLAGGRGEKLFF
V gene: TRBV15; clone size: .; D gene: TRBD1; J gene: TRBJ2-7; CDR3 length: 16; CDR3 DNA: TGTGCCACCAGCAGAGGAGGGACAGGTAACCTTTACGAGCAGTACTTC; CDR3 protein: CATSRGGTGNLYEQYF
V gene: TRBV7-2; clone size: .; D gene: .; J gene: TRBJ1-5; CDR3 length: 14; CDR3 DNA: TGTGCCAGCAGCTTCCGACAGGCGGATCAGCCCCAGCATTTT; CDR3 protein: CASSFRQADQPQHF
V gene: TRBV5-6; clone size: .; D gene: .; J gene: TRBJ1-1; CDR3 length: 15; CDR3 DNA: TGTGCCAGCAGCCCCCCCCGGGGGGCGGGCACTGAAGCTTTCTTT; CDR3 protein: CASSPPRGAGTEAFF
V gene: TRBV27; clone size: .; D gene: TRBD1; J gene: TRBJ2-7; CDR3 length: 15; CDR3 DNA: TGTGCCAGCACCAAGTCACAGGGGGCCGTCTACGAGCAGTACTTC; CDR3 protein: CASTKSQGAVYEQYF
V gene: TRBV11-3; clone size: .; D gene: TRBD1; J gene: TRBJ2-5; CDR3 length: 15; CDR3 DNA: TGTGCCAGCGCCCCCGGGACAGGGGGCGTTGAGACCCAGTACTTC; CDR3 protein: CASAPGTGGVETQYF
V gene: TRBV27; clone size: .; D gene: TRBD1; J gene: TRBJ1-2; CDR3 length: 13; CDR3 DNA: TGTGCCAGCAGTTTAGACCCCAGGGGGGGCTACACCTTC; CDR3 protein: CASSLDPRGGYTF
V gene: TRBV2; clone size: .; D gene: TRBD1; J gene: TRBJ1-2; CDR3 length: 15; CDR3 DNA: TGTGCCAGCAGTCCCCCTCCACGGACAGGGGAGGGCTACACCTTC; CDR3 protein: CASSPPPRTGEGYTF
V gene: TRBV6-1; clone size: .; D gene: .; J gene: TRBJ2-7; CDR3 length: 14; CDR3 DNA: TGTGTCAGCAGTCCCCGCGACGGGGCCTACGAGCAGTACTTC; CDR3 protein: CVSSPRDGAYEQYF
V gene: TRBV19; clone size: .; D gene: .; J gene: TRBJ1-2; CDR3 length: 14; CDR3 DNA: TGTGCCAGTAGTTCAAGCGGATTGGGGTATGGCTACACCTTC; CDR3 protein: CASSSSGLGYGYTF
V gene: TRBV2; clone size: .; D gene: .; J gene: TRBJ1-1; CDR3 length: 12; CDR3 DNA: TGTGCCAGCAGTTTTGGGGCAGAATTAGTTTTCTTT; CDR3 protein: CASSFGAELVFF
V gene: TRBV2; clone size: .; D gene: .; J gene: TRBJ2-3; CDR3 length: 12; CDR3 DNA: TGTGCCAGCACCCGGGACACAGATACGCAGTATTTT; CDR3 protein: CASTRDTDTQYF
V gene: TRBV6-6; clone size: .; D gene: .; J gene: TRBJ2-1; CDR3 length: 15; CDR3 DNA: TGTGCCAGCAGTTACAGGAGCGGCACAAACAATGAGCAGTTCTTC; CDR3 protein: CASSYRSGTNNEQFF
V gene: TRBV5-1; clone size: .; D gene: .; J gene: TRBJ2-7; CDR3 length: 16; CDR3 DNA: TGCGCCAGCAGCTTGGATAGTACCAAAAGCTCCTACGAGCAGTACTTC; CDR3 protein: CASSLDSTKSSYEQYF
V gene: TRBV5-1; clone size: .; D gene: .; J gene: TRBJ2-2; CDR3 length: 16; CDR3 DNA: TGCGCCAGCAGCTCTGGACAGATGATGGGTACCGGGGAGCTGTTTTTT; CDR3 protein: CASSSGQMMGTGELFF
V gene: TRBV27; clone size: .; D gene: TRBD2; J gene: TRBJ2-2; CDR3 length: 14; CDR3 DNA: TGTGCCACCAGCGAGGGAGGGGATGGCGGGGAGCTGTTTTTT; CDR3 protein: CATSEGGDGGELFF
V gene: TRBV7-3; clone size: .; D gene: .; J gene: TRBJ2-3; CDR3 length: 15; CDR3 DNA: TGTGCCAGCAGCTTAGCGGGGCTGGGCACAGATACGCAGTATTTT; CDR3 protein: CASSLAGLGTDTQYF
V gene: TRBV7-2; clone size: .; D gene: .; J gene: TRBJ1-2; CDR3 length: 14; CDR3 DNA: TGTGCCAGCAGCTTAATTGGACACTCCTATGGCTACACCTTC; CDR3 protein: CASSLIGHSYGYTF
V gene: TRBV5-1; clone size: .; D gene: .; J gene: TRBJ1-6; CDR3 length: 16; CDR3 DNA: TGCGCCAGCAGCTTGGAGGCTGCGGGAGGCGGCTCACCCCTCCACTTT; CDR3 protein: CASSLEAAGGGSPLHF
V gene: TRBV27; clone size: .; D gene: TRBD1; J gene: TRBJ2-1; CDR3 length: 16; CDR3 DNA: TGTGCCAGCAGTGCCGGACAGGGGGTTCCCTACAATGAGCAGTTCTTC; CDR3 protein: CASSAGQGVPYNEQFF
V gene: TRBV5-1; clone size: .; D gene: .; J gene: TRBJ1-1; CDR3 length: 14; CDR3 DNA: TGCGCCAGCAGCTTGGGGGCCGGGAACACTGAAGCTTTCTTT; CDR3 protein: CASSLGAGNTEAFF
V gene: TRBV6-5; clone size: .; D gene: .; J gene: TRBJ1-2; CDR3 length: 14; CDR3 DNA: TGTGCCAGCAGTTACAGCCAGGGTAACTATGGCTACACCTTC; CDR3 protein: CASSYSQGNYGYTF
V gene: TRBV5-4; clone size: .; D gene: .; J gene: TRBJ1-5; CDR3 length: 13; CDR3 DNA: TGTGCCAGCAGCTTGGGGGAGAATCAGCCCCAGCATTTT; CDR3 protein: CASSLGENQPQHF
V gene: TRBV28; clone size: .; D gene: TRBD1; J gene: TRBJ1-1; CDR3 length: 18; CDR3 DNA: TGTGCCAGCAGTTTCTTAACCGGGACAGGTGGGATGAACACTGAAGCTTTCTTT; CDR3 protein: CASSFLTGTGGMNTEAFF
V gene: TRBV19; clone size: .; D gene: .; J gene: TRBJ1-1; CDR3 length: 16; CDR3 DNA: TGTGCCAGTAGTCGACCTGGGGAGGGGAGGGACACTGAAGCTTTCTTT; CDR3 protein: CASSRPGEGRDTEAFF
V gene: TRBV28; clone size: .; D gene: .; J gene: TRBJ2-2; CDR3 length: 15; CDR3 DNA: TGTGCCAGCAGAGAGGGGACATGGGTACCCGGGGAGCTGTTTTTT; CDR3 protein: CASREGTWVPGELFF
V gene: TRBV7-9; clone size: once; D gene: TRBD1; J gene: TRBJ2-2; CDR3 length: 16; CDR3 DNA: TGTGCCAGCAGCCCCGACAGGGGGCTTGACACCGGGGAGCTGTTTTTT; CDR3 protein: CASSPDRGLDTGELFF
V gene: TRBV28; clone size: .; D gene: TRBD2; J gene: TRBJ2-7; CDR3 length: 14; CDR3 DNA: TGTGCCAGCAGGAGCGGGGGGAGCTCCTACGAGCAGTACTTC; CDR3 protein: CASRSGGSSYEQYF
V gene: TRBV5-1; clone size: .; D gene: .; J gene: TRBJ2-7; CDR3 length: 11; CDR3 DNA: TGCGCCAGCAGCTCCCTATTCGAGCAGTACTTC; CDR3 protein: CASSSLFEQYF
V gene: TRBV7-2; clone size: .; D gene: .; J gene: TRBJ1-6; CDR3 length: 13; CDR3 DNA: TGTGCCAGCACCGGTCCCAGGGCTTCACCCCTCCACTTT; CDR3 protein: CASTGPRASPLHF
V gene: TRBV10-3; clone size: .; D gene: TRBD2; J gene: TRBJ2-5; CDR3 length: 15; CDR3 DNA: TGTGCCATCAGTGATTTAGCGGGGGGATCGGAGACCCAGTACTTC; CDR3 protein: CAISDLAGGSETQYF
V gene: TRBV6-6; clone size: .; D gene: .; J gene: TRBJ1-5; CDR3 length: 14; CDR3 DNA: TGTGCCAGCAGCCCGGAGATCGGCAATCAGCCCCAGCATTTT; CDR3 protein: CASSPEIGNQPQHF